This T cell receptor beta chain appears in the sequencing data of a study of identical twins. Germline CDR1 is SGHTA and CDR2 is FQGNSA. Deletions cut 5 bases from V and 5 bases from J, with 15 bases between. The CDR3 runs to 15 residues. This clonotype was seen more than once but under ten times. Using its own MiXCR run on the 5' RACE reads, TCRdb lists one record per CDR3 protein. The sample records some 790,000 distinct CDR3 sequences, 18% being singletons. These sequences were also reported in another study, on T cells expressing NK-cell markers.

The chain carries TRBV7-2 and TRBJ2-2, with D possibly matching TRBD2 (6 bases). This clonotype was sampled from a woman between 18 and 29 years old in good health. Sequencing was performed on PBMCs. The CDR3 spells CASSRRGRGTGELFF. As DNA, the CDR3 is TGTGCCAGCAGCCGACGGGGGAGAGGTACCGGGGAGCTGTTTTTT.